This entry concerns a single T cell receptor beta chain. What it binds is unknown. This specimen belongs to a study of regulatory T cells in long-lasting Graves disease. General study points: Under persistent disease, TRBV28, TRBJ1-2 and TRBJ2-5 were used preferentially.

This CDR3 contains 13 residues. CDR1 is MNHNS and CDR2 is SASEGT in the germline V gene. J gave up 8 bases and V 4 bases, and 7 bases lay outside the gene matches. Time point reported: persistent/refractory GD, antithyroid drugs over 5 years with positive TRAb. RNA from PBMCs was the source of the TCR library. Construction of TCR beta libraries relied on iRepertoire HTBI primers and on Arm-PCR targeting CDR3 regions. TCRdb re-analysed the multiplex PCR reads in MiXCR, keeping a single row per CDR3 protein. In the table there are 650,000 to 850,000 distinct CDR3 sequences, around 32% of which are singletons.

The source is a female donor with Graves disease. The material was peripheral blood mononuclear cells (PBMCs), obtained when the disease was refractory, from a patient treated with antithyroid drugs. V and J are TRBV6-1 and TRBJ1-2, with 7 nucleotides matching TRBD1. CDR3 in amino acids: CASSGYRGEGYTF. CDR3 in DNA: TGTGCCAGCAGTGGATACAGGGGTGAGGGCTACACCTTC.